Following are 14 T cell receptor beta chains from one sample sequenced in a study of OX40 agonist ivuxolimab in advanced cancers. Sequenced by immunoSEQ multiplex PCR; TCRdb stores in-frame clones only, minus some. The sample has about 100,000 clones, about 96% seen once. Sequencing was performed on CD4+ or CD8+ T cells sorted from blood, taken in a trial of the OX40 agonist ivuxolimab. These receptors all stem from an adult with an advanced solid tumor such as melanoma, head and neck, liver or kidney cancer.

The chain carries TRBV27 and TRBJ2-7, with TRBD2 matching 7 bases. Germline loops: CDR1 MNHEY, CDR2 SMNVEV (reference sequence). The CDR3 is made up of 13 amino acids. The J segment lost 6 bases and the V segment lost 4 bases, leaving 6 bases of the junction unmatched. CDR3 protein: CASSWGGGAEQYF. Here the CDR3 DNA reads TGTGCCAGCAGTTGGGGGGGAGGGGCCGAGCAGTACTTC.

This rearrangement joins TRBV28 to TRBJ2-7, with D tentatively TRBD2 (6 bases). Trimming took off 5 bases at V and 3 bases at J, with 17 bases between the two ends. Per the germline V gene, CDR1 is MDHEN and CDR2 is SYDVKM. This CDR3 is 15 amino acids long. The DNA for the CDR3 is TGTGCCAGCAGTCCGTCCGGGACTGATATCTACGAGCAGTACTTC. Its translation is CASSPSGTDIYEQYF.

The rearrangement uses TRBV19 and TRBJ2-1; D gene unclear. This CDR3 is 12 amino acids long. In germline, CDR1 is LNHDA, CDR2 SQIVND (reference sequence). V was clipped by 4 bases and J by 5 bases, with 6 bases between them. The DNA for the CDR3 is TGTGCCAGTAGTACCCTTCACAATGAGCAGTTCTTC. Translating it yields CASSTLHNEQFF.

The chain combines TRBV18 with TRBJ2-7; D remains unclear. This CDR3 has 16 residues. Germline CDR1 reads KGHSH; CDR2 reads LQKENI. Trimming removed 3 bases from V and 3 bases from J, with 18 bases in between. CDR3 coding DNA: TGTGCCAGCTCACCGATTGACTCAGGCCCTAACTACGAGCAGTACTTC. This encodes CASSPIDSGPNYEQYF.

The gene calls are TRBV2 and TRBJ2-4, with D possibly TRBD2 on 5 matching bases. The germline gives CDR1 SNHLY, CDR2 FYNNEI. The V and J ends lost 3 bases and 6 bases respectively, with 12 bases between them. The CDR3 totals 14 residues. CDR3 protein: CASSDIGVGNIQYF. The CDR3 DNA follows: TGTGCCAGCAGTGACATCGGGGTTGGAAACATTCAGTACTTC.

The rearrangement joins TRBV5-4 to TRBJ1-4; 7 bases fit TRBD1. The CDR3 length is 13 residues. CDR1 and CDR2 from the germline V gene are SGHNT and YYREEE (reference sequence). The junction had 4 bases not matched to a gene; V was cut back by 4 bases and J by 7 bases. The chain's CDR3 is CASSPGGGEKLFF. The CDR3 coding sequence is TGTGCCAGCAGCCCAGGGGGAGGTGAAAAACTGTTTTTT.

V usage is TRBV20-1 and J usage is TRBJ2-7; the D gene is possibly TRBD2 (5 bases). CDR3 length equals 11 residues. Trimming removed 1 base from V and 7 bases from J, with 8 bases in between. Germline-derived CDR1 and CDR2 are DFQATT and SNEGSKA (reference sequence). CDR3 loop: CSARVSGEQYF. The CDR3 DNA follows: TGCAGTGCTAGAGTTTCGGGGGAGCAGTACTTC.

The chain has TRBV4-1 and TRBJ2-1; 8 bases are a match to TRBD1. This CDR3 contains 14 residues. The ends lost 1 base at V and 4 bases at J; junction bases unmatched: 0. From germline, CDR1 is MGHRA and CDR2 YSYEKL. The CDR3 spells CASSQGDRYNEQFF. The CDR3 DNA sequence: TGCGCCAGCAGCCAAGGGGACAGGTACAATGAGCAGTTCTTC.

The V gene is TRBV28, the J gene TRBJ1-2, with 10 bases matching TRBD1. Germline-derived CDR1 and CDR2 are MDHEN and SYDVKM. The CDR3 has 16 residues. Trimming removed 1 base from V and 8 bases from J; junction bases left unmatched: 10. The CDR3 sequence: CASSLSTRQGAEGYTF. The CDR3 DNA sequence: TGTGCCAGCAGTTTATCCACTAGACAGGGGGCGGAAGGCTACACCTTC.

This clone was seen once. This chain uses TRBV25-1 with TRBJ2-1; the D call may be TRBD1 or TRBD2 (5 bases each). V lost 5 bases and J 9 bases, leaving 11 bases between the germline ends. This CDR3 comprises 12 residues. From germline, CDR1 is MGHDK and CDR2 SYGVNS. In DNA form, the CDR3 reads TGTGCCAGCAGTTTTCCAGGGACTGAGCAGTTCTTC. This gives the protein CASSFPGTEQFF.

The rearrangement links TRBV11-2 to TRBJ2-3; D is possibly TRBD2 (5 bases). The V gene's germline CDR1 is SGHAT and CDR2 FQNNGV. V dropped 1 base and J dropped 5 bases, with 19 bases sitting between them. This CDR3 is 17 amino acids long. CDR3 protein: CASSLVGLALGEDTQYF. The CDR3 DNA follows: TGTGCCAGCAGCTTAGTAGGTCTAGCCCTTGGAGAAGATACGCAGTATTTT.

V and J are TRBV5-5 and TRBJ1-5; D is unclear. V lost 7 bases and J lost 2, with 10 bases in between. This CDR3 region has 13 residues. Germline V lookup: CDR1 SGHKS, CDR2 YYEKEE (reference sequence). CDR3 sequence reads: CASSVGGNQPQHF. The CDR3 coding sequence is TGTGCCAGCTCAGTTGGGGGCAATCAGCCCCAGCATTTT.

The CDR3 spells CASSDREAYNSPLHF. CDR3 in DNA: TGTGCCAGCAGCGACAGGGAGGCCTATAATTCACCCCTCCACTTT. The chain uses TRBV28 and TRBJ1-6; 7 bases fit TRBD1. The CDR3 has 15 amino acids. The V segment lost 6 bases and the J segment 2 bases; nucleotides outside the gene matches: 4. Per the germline V gene, CDR1 is MDHEN and CDR2 is SYDVKM.

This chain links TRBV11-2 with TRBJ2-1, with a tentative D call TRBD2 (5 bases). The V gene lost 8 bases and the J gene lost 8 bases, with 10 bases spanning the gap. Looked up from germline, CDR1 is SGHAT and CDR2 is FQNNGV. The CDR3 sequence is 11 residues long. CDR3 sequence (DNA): TGTGCCAGCCTGCGGGTCGATGAGCAGTTCTTC. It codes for CASLRVDEQFF.